This TCR beta chain was obtained from a study of blood T cell repertoires in COVID-19. Study at large: Some COVID-19 samples were acute and others convalescent; all came from the United States, Italy and Spain. PBMCs, B-cell-depleted T cells, or T cells provided the cDNA or gDNA that made up the material.

This table comes from immunoSEQ multiplex PCR, and its TCRdb copy is limited to in-frame clones, with some not included. The sample holds 400,000 to 450,000 clones, 88% seen once. Seattle's enrolled individuals joined amid active infection and were then monitored longitudinally. Germline CDR1 reads LGHDT; CDR2 reads YNNKEL (reference sequence). The CDR3 has 13 amino acids. V gave up 5 bases and J gave up 2 bases, with 9 bases separating them. The sample consisted of peripheral blood. This TCR was sampled from a woman aged 45-65 years with COVID-19, enrolled during active disease. This chain joins TRBV3-1 (or the pseudogene TRBV3-2) and TRBJ1-1; no firm D call. The CDR3 loop reads CASSDIPNTEAFF. In DNA, the CDR3 is TGTGCCAGCAGCGACATACCAAACACTGAAGCTTTCTTT.